This TCR beta chain stems from a study of spatial heterogeneity in lung cancer. Study-wide background: A consistent excess of beta-chain over alpha-chain sequences was detected.

Regarding time point: sample taken at primary tumor resection. Whole RNA, isolated from tumor, nontumor lung or frozen PBMC, was sequenced without prior sorting. The cohort: under 80 early-stage, untreated non-small cell lung cancer patients. Germline CDR1 reads SGHKS; CDR2 reads YYEKEE (reference sequence). Trimming removed 0 bases from V and 0 bases from J; junction bases left unmatched: 1. This CDR3 contains 16 residues. As regards this clonotype: Its antigen is unidentified.

Notes on the study in general: Blood contained ubiquitous expanded tumor TCRs more at resection than at follow-up.

TCR cDNA molecules each carried a unique molecular identifier. TCRdb recomputed calls from the 5' RACE reads with MiXCR, one row per CDR3 protein. The sample gives more than 65,000 distinct CDR3 sequences, 10% to 15% of which show up once; around 4.6% is in the top ten. V usage is TRBV5-5 and J usage is TRBJ2-1; 9 nucleotides match TRBD1. The TCR sequence derives from a male donor with early-stage non-small cell lung cancer. Sequenced here: PBMCs, sampled at surgery. This CDR3 reads CASSLGDRASYNEQFF. In DNA form, the CDR3 reads TGTGCCAGCAGCTTGGGGGACAGGGCCTCCTACAATGAGCAGTTCTTC.